Sequencing of this T cell receptor (beta chain) was carried out in a study of PD-L1 blockade in urothelial cancer. Only in-frame clones appear in the TCRdb table, and some are missing; sequencing was by immunoSEQ multiplex PCR. The table records roughly 130,000 clones, less than 85% of them present only once. J gave up 4 bases and V 5 bases, and 4 bases lay outside the gene matches. The CDR3 has 14 residues. Germline V gene lookup returns CDR1 SGHTA and CDR2 FQGNSA. Time point indicated: pretreatment peripheral blood. This clonotype originated in a man aged 50-59 years with urothelial cancer. The chain has TRBV7-2 and TRBJ2-7; 11 bases fit TRBD2. The material sequenced was PBMCs, taken around atezolizumab (anti-PD-L1) treatment. DNA of the CDR3: TGTGCCAGCAGCACTAGCGGGAGTAATTACGAGCAGTACTTC. It is translated as CASSTSGSNYEQYF.